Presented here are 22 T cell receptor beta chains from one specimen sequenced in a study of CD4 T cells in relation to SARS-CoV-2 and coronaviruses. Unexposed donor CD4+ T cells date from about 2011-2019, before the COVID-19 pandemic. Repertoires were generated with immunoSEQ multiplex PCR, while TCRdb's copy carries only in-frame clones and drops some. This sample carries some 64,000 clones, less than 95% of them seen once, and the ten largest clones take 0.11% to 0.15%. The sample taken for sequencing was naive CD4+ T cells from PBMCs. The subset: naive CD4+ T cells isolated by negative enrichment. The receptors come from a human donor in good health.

CDR3 DNA: TGTGCCAGCAGCACCCGGGACAGGGCCGTTTTGGGTGAGCAGTTCTTC. It encodes CASSTRDRAVLGEQFF. This chain links TRBV7-8 with TRBJ2-1; 9 bases fit TRBD1. The CDR3 extends over 16 amino acids. V shed 5 bases and J 9 bases; nucleotides not matched to a gene: 14. Germline CDR1 is SGHVS and CDR2 is FQNEAQ.

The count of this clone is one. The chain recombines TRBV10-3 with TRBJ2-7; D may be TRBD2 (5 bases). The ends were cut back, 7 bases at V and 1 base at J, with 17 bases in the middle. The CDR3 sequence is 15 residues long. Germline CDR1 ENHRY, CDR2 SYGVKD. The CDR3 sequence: CAITNHPGISYEQYF. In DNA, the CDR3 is TGTGCCATCACCAACCACCCGGGAATTTCCTACGAGCAGTACTTC.

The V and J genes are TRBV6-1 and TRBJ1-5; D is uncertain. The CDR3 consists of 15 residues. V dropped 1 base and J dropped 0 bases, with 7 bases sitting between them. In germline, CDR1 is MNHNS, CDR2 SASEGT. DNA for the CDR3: TGTGCCAGCAGTGAAGGCGTTTATAGCAATCAGCCCCAGCATTTT. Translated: CASSEGVYSNQPQHF.

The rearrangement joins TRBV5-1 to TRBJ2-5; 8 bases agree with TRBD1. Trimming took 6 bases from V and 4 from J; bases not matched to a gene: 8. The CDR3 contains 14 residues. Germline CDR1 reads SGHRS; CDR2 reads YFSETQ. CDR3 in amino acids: CASISGTGGETQYF. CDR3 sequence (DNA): TGCGCCAGCATCTCTGGGACAGGCGGAGAGACCCAGTACTTC.

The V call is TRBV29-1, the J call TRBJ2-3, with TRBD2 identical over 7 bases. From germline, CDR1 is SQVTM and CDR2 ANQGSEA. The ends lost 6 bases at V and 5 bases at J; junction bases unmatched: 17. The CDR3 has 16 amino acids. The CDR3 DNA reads TGCAGCGTGGAGACGGTTGCCTGGGGGAGGGTAGATACGCAGTATTTT. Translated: CSVETVAWGRVDTQYF.

The CDR3 sequence is CASSKASGVLADTQYF. The CDR3 DNA reads TGTGCCAGCAGTAAGGCATCCGGAGTTCTGGCAGATACGCAGTATTTT. The genes are TRBV27 and TRBJ2-3; D gene uncertain. The CDR3 is 16 amino acids. V lost 5 bases, J lost 4 bases, and 19 bases lay in between. CDR1 is MNHEY, CDR2 SMNVEV, per germline (reference sequence).

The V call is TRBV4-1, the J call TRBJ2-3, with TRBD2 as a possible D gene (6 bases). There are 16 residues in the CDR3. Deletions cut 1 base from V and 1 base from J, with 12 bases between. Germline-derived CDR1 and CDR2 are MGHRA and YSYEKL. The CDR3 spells CASSQVRGSRTDTQYF. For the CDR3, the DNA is TGCGCCAGCAGCCAAGTACGGGGGAGCCGCACAGATACGCAGTATTTT.

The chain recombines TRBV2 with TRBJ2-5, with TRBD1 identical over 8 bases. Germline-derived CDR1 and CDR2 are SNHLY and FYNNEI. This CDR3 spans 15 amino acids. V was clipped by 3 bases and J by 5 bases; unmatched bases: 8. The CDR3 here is CASSDRGRGAETQYF. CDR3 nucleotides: TGTGCCAGCAGTGACAGGGGGCGCGGGGCGGAGACCCAGTACTTC.

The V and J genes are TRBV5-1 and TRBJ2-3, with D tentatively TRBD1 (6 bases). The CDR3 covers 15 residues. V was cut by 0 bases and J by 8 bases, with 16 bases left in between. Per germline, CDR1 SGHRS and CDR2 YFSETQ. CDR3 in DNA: TGCGCCAGCAGCTTGGCCTGGCAGGGGCTCTCTACGCAGTATTTT. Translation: CASSLAWQGLSTQYF.

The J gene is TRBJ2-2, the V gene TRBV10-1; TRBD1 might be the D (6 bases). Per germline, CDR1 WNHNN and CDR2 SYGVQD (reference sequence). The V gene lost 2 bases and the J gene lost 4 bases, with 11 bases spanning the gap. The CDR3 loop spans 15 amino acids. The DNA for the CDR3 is TGCGCCAGCAGTGAGGGGGGCTCAGGCACCGGGGAGCTGTTTTTT. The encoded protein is CASSEGGSGTGELFF.

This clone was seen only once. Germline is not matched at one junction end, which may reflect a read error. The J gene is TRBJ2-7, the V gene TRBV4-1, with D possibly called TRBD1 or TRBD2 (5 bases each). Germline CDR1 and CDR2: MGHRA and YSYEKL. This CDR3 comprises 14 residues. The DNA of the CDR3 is TGCGCCAGCAGCCCACAGGCTAGCTCCTCCGAGCAGTACTTC. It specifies CASSPQASSSEQYF.

CDR3 in amino acids: CASSQTVNTEAFF. DNA of the CDR3: TGTGCCAGCAGCCAGACAGTCAACACTGAAGCTTTCTTT. The rearrangement links TRBV28 to TRBJ1-1; D may be TRBD1 (5 bases). Germline-derived CDR1 and CDR2 are MDHEN and SYDVKM. The CDR3 length is 13 residues. Deletions cut 6 bases from V and 2 bases from J, with 10 bases between.

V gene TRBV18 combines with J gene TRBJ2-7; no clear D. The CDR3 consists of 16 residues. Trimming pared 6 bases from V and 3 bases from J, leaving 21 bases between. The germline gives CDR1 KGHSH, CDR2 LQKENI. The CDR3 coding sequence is TGTGCCAGCTCCCCCACCCCCAACGCGCAAAACTACGAGCAGTACTTC. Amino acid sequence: CASSPTPNAQNYEQYF.

CDR3 residues: CASSQPGTVSDNEKLFF. CDR3 coding DNA: TGTGCCAGCAGCCAACCCGGGACAGTCTCCGATAATGAAAAACTGTTTTTT. The chain couples TRBV3-1 (or the pseudogene TRBV3-2) to TRBJ1-4; TRBD1 matches at 7 bases. Looked up from germline, CDR1 is LGHDT and CDR2 is YNNKEL (reference sequence). The trim removed 2 bases at V and 4 bases at J, leaving 10 bases unmatched. CDR3 length: 17 residues.

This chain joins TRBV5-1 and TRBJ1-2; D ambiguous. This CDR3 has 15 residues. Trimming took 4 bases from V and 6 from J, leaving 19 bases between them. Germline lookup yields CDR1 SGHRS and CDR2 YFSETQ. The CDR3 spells CASSPSLTARDGYTF. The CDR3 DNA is TGCGCCAGCAGCCCCAGTCTTACGGCCCGAGATGGCTACACCTTC.

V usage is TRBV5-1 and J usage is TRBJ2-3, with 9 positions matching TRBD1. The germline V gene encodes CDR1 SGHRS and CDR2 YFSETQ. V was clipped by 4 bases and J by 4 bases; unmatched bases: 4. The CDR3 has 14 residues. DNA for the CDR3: TGCGCCAGCAGCGGGAGACAGGGGGCAGATACGCAGTATTTT. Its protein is CASSGRQGADTQYF.

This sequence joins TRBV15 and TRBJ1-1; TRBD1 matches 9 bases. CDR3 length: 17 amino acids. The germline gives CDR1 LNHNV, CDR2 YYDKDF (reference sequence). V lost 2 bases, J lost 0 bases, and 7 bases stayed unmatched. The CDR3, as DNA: TGTGCCACCAGCAGAAAGGTACAGGGGGCGCTGAACACTGAAGCTTTCTTT. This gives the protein CATSRKVQGALNTEAFF.

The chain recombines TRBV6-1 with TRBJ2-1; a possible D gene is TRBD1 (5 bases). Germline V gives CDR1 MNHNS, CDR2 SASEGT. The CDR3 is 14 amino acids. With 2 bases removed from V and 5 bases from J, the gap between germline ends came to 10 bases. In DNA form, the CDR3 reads TGTGCCAGCAGTGAAAGTCCAGGGAACAATGAGCAGTTCTTC. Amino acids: CASSESPGNNEQFF.

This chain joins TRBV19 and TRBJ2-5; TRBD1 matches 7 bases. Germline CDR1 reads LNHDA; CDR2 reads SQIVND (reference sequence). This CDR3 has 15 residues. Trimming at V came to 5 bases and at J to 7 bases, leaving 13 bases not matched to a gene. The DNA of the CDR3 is TGTGCCAGTAGTCCGAGAGACAGGGTGGGTTCGACCCAGTACTTC. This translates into CASSPRDRVGSTQYF.

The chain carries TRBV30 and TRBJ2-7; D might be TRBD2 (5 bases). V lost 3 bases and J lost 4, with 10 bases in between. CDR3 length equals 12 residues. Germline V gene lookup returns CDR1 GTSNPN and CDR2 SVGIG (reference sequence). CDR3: CAWSQSGYEQYF. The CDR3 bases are TGTGCCTGGAGCCAATCGGGGTACGAGCAGTACTTC.

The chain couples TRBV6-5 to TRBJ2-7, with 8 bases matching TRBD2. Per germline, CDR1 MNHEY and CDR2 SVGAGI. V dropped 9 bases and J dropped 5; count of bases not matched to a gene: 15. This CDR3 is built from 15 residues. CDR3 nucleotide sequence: TGTGCCAGTTCCCCCGCGGGAGGAAAAGGGGACGAGCAGTACTTC. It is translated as CASSPAGGKGDEQYF.

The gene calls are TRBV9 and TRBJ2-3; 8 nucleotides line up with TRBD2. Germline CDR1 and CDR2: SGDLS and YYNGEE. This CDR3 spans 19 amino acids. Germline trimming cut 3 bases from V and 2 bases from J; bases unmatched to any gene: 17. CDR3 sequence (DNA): TGTGCCAGCAGCGCCCCTCTGAGAGGAAGCGGGAGTTTCACAGATACGCAGTATTTT. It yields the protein CASSAPLRGSGSFTDTQYF.